These T cell receptor beta chains were read from a single sample in a study of OX40 agonist ivuxolimab in advanced cancers. Repertoires were generated with immunoSEQ multiplex PCR, while TCRdb's copy carries only in-frame clones and drops some. The sample includes over 75,000 clones, more than 80% of them seen just once. The sample in question was CD4+ or CD8+ T cells sorted from blood, obtained in a trial of the OX40 agonist ivuxolimab. These receptors originate from an adult with an advanced solid tumor such as melanoma, head and neck, liver or kidney cancer. Both conserved end residues are part of each CDR3. The D gene is left open where the match is weak. Only some rows state a clone size, as once, few, many or a class for expanded clones.

TRBJ2-5	NA	TRBV29-1	NA	TGCAGCGTTGAAGTAATTTCGCCGCTGGAGACCCAGTACTTC	CSVEVISPLETQYF
TRBJ1-2	NA	TRBV5-6	NA	TGTGCCAGCAGCCCACTGTGGTCAGAGGTCTATGGCTACACCTTC	CASSPLWSEVYGYTF
TRBJ1-2	NA	TRBV11-1	NA	TGTGCCAGCAGCCCGAGCCCCGAGGACTATGGCTACACCTTC	CASSPSPEDYGYTF
TRBJ2-6	NA	TRBV19	TRBD1	TGTGCCAGTAGCCGAGGGACAGGGTATTTGTCTGGGGCCAACGTCCTGACTTTC	CASSRGTGYLSGANVLTF
TRBJ2-1	NA	TRBV5-4	TRBD2	TGTGCCAGCAGCTTGGAGGGGGCTAGCGGGGCTATCTCCTACAATGAGCAGTTCTTC	CASSLEGASGAISYNEQFF
TRBJ2-7	NA	TRBV28	NA	TGTGCCAGCATAGGGACGGATTCCTACGAGCAGTACTTC	CASIGTDSYEQYF
TRBJ2-2	NA	TRBV6-5	NA	TGTGCCAGCAGTTACGTAGGCCCGGCGGGAGGGGAGCTGTTTTTT	CASSYVGPAGGELFF
TRBJ2-5	NA	TRBV7-2	NA	TGTGCCAGCAGCTTAGGAGGGACTCCTCAAGAGACCCAGTACTTC	CASSLGGTPQETQYF
TRBJ1-4	NA	TRBV5-8	NA	TGTGCCAGCAGCTTTGTACAGGGTAATGAAAAACTGTTTTTT	CASSFVQGNEKLFF
TRBJ2-1	NA	TRBV9	TRBD2	TGTGCCAGCAGCGTCGGGACTAGCGGGAGGAATGAGCAGTTCTTC	CASSVGTSGRNEQFF
TRBJ1-1	NA	TRBV6-5	NA	TGTGCCAGCAGTTACTTCGGGACGGGGAACACTGAAGCTTTCTTT	CASSYFGTGNTEAFF
TRBJ2-7	once	TRBV30	TRBD2	TGTGCCTGGTGCGTAAATAACCTAGCGGGGTTCTACGAGCAGTACTTC	CAWCVNNLAGFYEQYF
TRBJ2-1	NA	TRBV19	TRBD2	TGTGCCACCACCGGGACTAGTACAAATGAGCAGTTCTTC	CATTGTSTNEQFF
TRBJ2-1	NA	TRBV19	TRBD2	TGTGCCAGTAGTAGCGGACTAGCGGGTGGTATATACAATGAGCAGTTCTTC	CASSSGLAGGIYNEQFF
TRBJ2-1	NA	TRBV6-1	NA	TGTGCCAGCCTACGCTCTAGCATAGGGGCCAATGAGCAGTTCTTC	CASLRSSIGANEQFF
TRBJ1-2	NA	TRBV11-3	NA	TGTGCCAGCAGCGGGGACTCCTATGGCTACACCTTC	CASSGDSYGYTF
TRBJ2-7	NA	TRBV5-4	TRBD2	TGTGCCAGCAGCAGGACTAGCGGGCGGTCAGACGAGCAGTACTTC	CASSRTSGRSDEQYF
TRBJ2-7	NA	TRBV13	NA	TGTGCCAGCAGCTTAAGAGGAGGGGGTAACGAGCAGTACTTC	CASSLRGGGNEQYF
TRBJ2-3	NA	TRBV27	TRBD2	TGTGCCAGCCATGGACTAGCGACCCCGGATACGCAGTATTTT	CASHGLATPDTQYF
TRBJ1-2	NA	TRBV6-1	NA	TGTGCCAGCAGTGAACCTGTAACGGGTGTCTATGGCTACACCTTC	CASSEPVTGVYGYTF
TRBJ2-7	NA	TRBV18	NA	TGTGCCAGCTCACCAGGAGGGGTTGCTTACGAGCAGTACTTC	CASSPGGVAYEQYF
TRBJ2-2	NA	TRBV5-5	NA	TGTGCCAGCAGCCCGGGACCATACACCGGGGAGCTGTTTTTT	CASSPGPYTGELFF
TRBJ2-3	NA	TRBV7-8	TRBD2	TGTGCCAGCAGCCCCCAAAGGGGACTAGCTTACACAGATACGCAGTATTTT	CASSPQRGLAYTDTQYF
TRBJ2-1	NA	TRBV7-8	TRBD2	TGTGCCAGCAGCTTAGCGCTTCGAGCGGGAGGGTACAATGAGCAGTTCTTC	CASSLALRAGGYNEQFF
TRBJ2-5	NA	TRBV4-1	NA	TGCGCCAGCAGCCCGATCGATAGCTTTGAGACCCAGTACTTC	CASSPIDSFETQYF
TRBJ2-5	NA	TRBV6-5	NA	TGTGCCAGCAGTCCACAAGAGACCCAGTACTTC	CASSPQETQYF
TRBJ2-7	once	TRBV7-2	NA	TGTGCCAGCAGCTTAGGAGTCCCAGGCTACGAGCAGTACTTC	CASSLGVPGYEQYF
TRBJ2-2	NA	TRBV9	TRBD1	TGTGCCAGCAGCCATGCAAAAACCACCAGGGGGCCCGGGGAGCTGTTTTTT	CASSHAKTTRGPGELFF
TRBJ2-1	NA	TRBV27	TRBD2	TGTGCCAGCAACCCTACTAGCGGGAGGGCCGGAAAGCAGTTCTTC	CASNPTSGRAGKQFF
TRBJ2-1	NA	TRBV5-1	TRBD2	TGCGCCAGCGGAGCTGCCGGGGGACTAGGACACAATGAGCAGTTCTTC	CASGAAGGLGHNEQFF
TRBJ1-1	NA	TRBV10-2	NA	TGCGCCAGCAGTGTGGGGGGTGAGAACACTGAAGCTTTCTTT	CASSVGGENTEAFF
TRBJ2-3	NA	TRBV5-3	TRBD2	TGTGCCAGAAGCTATAGCCCGACTAGCGGACGCACAGATACGCAGTATTTT	CARSYSPTSGRTDTQYF
TRBJ2-7	NA	TRBV11-2	TRBD2	TGTGCCAGCAGCCCTAGCGGTACGAACGAGCAGTACTTC	CASSPSGTNEQYF
TRBJ1-1	NA	TRBV21-1	NA	TGTGCCAGCAGCCAGAGACAGGGCGATTTGAACACTGAAGCTTTCTTT	CASSQRQGDLNTEAFF
TRBJ2-2	once	TRBV6-1	NA	TGTGCCAGCAGTGAAGCATGGAACAGGGGAGGGGACACCGGGGAGCTGTTTTTT	CASSEAWNRGGDTGELFF
TRBJ2-7	NA	TRBV7-9	NA	TGTGCCAGCAGCCACGACCTATACGAGCAGTACTTC	CASSHDLYEQYF
TRBJ1-4	NA	TRBV9	TRBD1	TGTGCCAGCAGCGTAGCCGGGACAGGGGGCGAAAAACTGTTTTTT	CASSVAGTGGEKLFF
TRBJ2-4	NA	TRBV4-1	NA	TGCGCCAGCAGCTTCCGAGGAGGGGTAGAGGGCATTCAGTACTTC	CASSFRGGVEGIQYF
TRBJ2-7	NA	TRBV21-1	NA	TGTGCCAGCAGCATTCAACGACAGTCTGGAGTTCCCTACGAGCAGTACTTC	CASSIQRQSGVPYEQYF
TRBJ1-2	NA	TRBV14	TRBD1	TGTGCCAGCAGCCGGGACAGCAAGTCCTATGGCTACACCTTC	CASSRDSKSYGYTF
TRBJ2-7	few	TRBV7-9	TRBD2	TGTGCCAGCAGCGCCTCGCTAGCGGGAGTTGAGCAGTACTTC	CASSASLAGVEQYF
TRBJ2-1	NA	TRBV28	TRBD1	TGTGCCAGCAGTTTCGGTTGGACAGGGACTTACTCCAGCTCCTACAATGAGCAGTTCTTC	CASSFGWTGTYSSSYNEQFF
TRBJ2-3	NA	TRBV7-3	NA	TGTGCCAGCAGCTTTGGGGTCGGGGGAGGCCCAGCAGATACGCAGTATTTT	CASSFGVGGGPADTQYF
TRBJ2-1	NA	TRBV6-4	TRBD2	TGTGCCAGCAGTGACTCAGCGGGAGGGTACAATGAGCAGTTCTTC	CASSDSAGGYNEQFF
TRBJ1-1	NA	TRBV9	NA	TGTGCCAGCAGCGTCGGGGCAGGGGTTGTGAACACTGAAGCTTTCTTT	CASSVGAGVVNTEAFF
TRBJ2-7	NA	TRBV7-9	TRBD1	TGTGCCAGCAGCGCGGGACAGGGGGCCAGCGACGAGCAGTACTTC	CASSAGQGASDEQYF
TRBJ1-1	NA	TRBV30	NA	TGTGCCTGGAGCCCCTGGGGGAACACTGAAGCTTTCTTT	CAWSPWGNTEAFF
TRBJ2-3	NA	TRBV6-1	TRBD2	TGTGCCAGCAGTAAACTAGCGGGAGAAACAGATACGCAGTATTTT	CASSKLAGETDTQYF
TRBJ1-1	NA	TRBV19	TRBD1	TGTGCCAGTAGTTTGACAGGGCGGAACACTGAAGCTTTCTTT	CASSLTGRNTEAFF
TRBJ2-3	few	TRBV5-1	NA	TGCGCCAGCCACTACGGAGCAGATACGCAGTATTTT	CASHYGADTQYF
TRBJ1-1	few	TRBV30	NA	TGTGCCTGGAGTGTACTGGGTAACACTGAAGCTTTCTTT	CAWSVLGNTEAFF
TRBJ1-2	few	TRBV7-9	NA	TGTGCCAGCAGCTTAGGTCTCCTGGAGGGCTACACCTTC	CASSLGLLEGYTF
TRBJ1-1	NA	TRBV13	NA	TGTGCCAGCAGACCACCGCTGAACACTGAAGCTTTCTTT	CASRPPLNTEAFF
TRBJ1-1	NA	TRBV4-1	NA	TGCGCCAGCAGCCAACCAGGACGCTTGAACACTGAAGCTTTCTTT	CASSQPGRLNTEAFF
TRBJ2-7	NA	TRBV18	NA	TGTGCCAGCTCACCGGGCCAGCTCCACGAGCAGTACTTC	CASSPGQLHEQYF